In this sample, the clone carrying this T cell receptor (beta chain) turned up a few times. Stated time point: persistent/refractory GD, antithyroid drugs over 5 years with positive TRAb. PBMCs provided the RNA from which the TCR library was made. Patients with Graves' disease were diagnosed by American Thyroid Association guidelines. Building of the TCR beta libraries involved iRepertoire HTBI primers and Arm-PCR of CDR3 regions. TCRdb recomputed calls from the multiplex PCR reads with MiXCR, one row per CDR3 protein. The sample carries 500,000 to 800,000 distinct CDR3 sequences, about 32% recorded once. The data were taken from a study of regulatory T cells in long-lasting Graves disease. The receptor comes from a female donor with Graves disease. Sequencing used peripheral blood mononuclear cells (PBMCs), obtained when the disease was refractory, from a patient treated with antithyroid drugs.

The CDR3 reads CASSMGTTGRDIQYF. The CDR3 DNA follows: TGTGCCAGTAGTATGGGGACAACCGGACGGGACATTCAGTACTTC. The chain combines TRBV19 with TRBJ2-4, with TRBD1 as a possible D gene (6 bases). Trimming took off 3 bases at V and 8 bases at J, with 17 bases between the two ends. The CDR3 consists of 15 residues. CDR1 and CDR2 (germline): LNHDA, SQIVND (reference sequence).